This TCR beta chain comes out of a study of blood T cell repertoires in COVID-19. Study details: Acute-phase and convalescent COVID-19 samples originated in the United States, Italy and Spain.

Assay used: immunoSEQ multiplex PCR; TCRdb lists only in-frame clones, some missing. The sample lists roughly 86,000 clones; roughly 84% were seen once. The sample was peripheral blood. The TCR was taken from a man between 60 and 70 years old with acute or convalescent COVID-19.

The CDR3 reads CASSWAAVLNQPQHF. CDR3 nucleotide sequence: TGTGCCAGCAGCTGGGCAGCAGTGTTAAATCAGCCCCAGCATTTT. The chain recombines TRBV7-2 with TRBJ1-5; no clear D gene. In germline, CDR1 is SGHTA, CDR2 FQGNSA. Deletions cut 4 bases from V and 4 bases from J, with 14 bases between. CDR3 size: 15 residues.